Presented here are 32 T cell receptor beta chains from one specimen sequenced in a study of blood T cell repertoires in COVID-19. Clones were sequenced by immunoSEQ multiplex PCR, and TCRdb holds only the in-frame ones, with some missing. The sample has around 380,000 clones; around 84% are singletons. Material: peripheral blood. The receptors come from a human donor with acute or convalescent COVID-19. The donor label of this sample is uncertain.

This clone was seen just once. The DNA of the CDR3 is TGTGCCAGCTCACCCCTACGGACTAGCGAGCAGTTCTTC. Its protein is CASSPLRTSEQFF. The chain uses TRBV18 and TRBJ2-1; 8 bases are shared with TRBD2. The V and J ends lost 3 bases and 10 bases, in that order; junction bases with no gene match: 5. The V gene's germline CDR1 is KGHSH and CDR2 LQKENI. The CDR3 has 13 amino acids.

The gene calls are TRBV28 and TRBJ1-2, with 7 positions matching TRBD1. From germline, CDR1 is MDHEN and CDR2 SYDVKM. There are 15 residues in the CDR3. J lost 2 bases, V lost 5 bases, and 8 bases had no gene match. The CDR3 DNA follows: TGTGCCAGCAGTCCTGGAGGGGGCCCCAACTATGGCTACACCTTC. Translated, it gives CASSPGGGPNYGYTF.

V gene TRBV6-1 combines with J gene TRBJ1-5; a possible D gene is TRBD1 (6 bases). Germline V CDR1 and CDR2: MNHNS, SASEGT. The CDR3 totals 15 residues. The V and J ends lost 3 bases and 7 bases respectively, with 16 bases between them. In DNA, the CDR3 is TGTGCCAGCAGTGAGAGAGGACAGCGCCGCCAGCCCCAGCATTTT. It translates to CASSERGQRRQPQHF.

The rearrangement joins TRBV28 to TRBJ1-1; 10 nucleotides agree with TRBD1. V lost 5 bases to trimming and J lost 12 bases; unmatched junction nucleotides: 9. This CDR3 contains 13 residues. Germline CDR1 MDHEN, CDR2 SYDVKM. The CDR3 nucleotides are TGTGCCAGCAGTCTATCCGGGACAGGGGTAACTTTCTTT. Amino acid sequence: CASSLSGTGVTFF.

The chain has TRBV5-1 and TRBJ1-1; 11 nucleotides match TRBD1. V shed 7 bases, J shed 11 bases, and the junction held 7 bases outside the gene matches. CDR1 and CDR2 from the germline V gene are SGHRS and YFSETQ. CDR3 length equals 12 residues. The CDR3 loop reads CASEGTGGSAFF. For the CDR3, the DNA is TGCGCCAGCGAAGGGACAGGGGGTTCTGCTTTCTTT.

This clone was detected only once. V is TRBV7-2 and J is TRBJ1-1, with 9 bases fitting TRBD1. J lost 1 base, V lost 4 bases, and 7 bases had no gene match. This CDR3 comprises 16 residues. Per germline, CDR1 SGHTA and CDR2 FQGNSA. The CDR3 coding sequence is TGTGCCAGCAGCTCAAGGCCGGGACAGGGGAACACTGAAGCTTTCTTT. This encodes CASSSRPGQGNTEAFF.

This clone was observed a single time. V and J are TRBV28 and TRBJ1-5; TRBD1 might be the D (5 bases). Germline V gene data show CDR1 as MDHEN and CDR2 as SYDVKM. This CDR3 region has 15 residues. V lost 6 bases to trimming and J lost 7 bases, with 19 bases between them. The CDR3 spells CASSPKRQGPQPQHF. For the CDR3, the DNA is TGTGCCAGCAGCCCTAAACGCCAGGGCCCCCAGCCCCAGCATTTT.

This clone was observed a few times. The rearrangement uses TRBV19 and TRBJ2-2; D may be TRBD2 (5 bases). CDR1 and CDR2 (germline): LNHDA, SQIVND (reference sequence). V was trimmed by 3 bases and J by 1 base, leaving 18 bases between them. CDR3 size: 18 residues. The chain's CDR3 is CASSMIERVPLNTGELFF. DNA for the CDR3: TGTGCCAGTAGTATGATTGAGAGGGTTCCTCTGAACACCGGGGAGCTGTTTTTT.

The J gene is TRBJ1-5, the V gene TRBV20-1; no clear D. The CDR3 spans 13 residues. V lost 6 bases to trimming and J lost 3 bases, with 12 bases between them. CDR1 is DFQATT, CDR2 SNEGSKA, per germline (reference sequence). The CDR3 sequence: CSASMAINQPQHF. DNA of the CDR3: TGCAGTGCCAGTATGGCCATCAATCAGCCCCAGCATTTT.

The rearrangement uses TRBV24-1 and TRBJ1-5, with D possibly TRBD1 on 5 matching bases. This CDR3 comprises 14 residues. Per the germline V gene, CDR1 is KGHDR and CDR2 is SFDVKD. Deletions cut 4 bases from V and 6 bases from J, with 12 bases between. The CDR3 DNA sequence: TGTGCCACCAGTGAGCGCCAGGGAGGTCAGCCCCAGCATTTT. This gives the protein CATSERQGGQPQHF.

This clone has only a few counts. As DNA, the CDR3 is TGTGCCAGCAGTTTATGGAGGGAAAATTCACCCCTCCACTTT. It translates to CASSLWRENSPLHF. This chain joins TRBV28 and TRBJ1-6; D gene unclear. V lost 0 bases to trimming and J lost 7 bases, with 7 bases between them. The CDR3 has 14 residues. The germline V gene encodes CDR1 MDHEN and CDR2 SYDVKM.

The CDR3 nucleotides read TGTGCCAGCAGCCCAATCCCAGGGGCCCTGAACACTGAAGCTTTCTTT. Amino acids: CASSPIPGALNTEAFF. V usage is TRBV5-5 and J usage is TRBJ1-1; D might be TRBD1 (6 bases). The CDR3 spans 16 residues. The germline gives CDR1 SGHKS, CDR2 YYEKEE (reference sequence). Trimming cost V 4 bases and J 0 bases, with 16 bases left between them.

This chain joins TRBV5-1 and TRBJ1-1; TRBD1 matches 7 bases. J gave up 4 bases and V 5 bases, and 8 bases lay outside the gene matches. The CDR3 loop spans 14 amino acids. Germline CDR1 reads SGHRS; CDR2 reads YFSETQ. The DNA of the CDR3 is TGCGCCAGCAGAACAGGGGCCGTGGGCACTGAAGCTTTCTTT. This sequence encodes CASRTGAVGTEAFF.

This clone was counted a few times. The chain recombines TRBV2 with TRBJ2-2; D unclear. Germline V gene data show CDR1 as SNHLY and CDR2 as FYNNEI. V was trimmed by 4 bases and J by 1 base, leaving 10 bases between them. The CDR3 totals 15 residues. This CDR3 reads CASSVNVRNTGELFF. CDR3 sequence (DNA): TGTGCCAGCAGTGTGAATGTGAGGAACACCGGGGAGCTGTTTTTT. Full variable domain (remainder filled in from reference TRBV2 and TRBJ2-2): EPEVTQTPSHQVTQMGQEVILRCVPISNHLYFYWYRQILGQKVEFLVSFYNNEISEKSEIFDDQFSVERPDGSNFTLKIRSTKLEDSAMYFCASSVNVRNTGELFFGEGSRLTVL.

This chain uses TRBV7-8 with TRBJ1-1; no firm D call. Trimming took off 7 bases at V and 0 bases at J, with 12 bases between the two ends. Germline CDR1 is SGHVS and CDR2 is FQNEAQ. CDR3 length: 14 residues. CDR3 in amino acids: CASTSVQMNTEAFF. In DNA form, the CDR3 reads TGTGCCAGCACCTCCGTGCAGATGAACACTGAAGCTTTCTTT.

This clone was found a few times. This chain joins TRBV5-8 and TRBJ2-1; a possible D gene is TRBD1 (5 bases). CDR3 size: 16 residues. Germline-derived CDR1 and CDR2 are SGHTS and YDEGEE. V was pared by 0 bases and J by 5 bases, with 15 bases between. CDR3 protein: CASSLVVGALNNEQFF. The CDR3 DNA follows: TGTGCCAGCAGCTTGGTAGTAGGGGCCCTGAACAATGAGCAGTTCTTC.

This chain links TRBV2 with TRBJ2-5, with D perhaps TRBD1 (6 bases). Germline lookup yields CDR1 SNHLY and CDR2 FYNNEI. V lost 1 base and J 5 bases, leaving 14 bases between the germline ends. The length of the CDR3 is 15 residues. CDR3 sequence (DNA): TGTGCCAGCAGTGAAGAACAGGGTAGTAGTGAGACCCAGTACTTC. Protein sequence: CASSEEQGSSETQYF. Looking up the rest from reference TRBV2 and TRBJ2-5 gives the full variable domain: EPEVTQTPSHQVTQMGQEVILRCVPISNHLYFYWYRQILGQKVEFLVSFYNNEISEKSEIFDDQFSVERPDGSNFTLKIRSTKLEDSAMYFCASSEEQGSSETQYFGPGTRLLVL.

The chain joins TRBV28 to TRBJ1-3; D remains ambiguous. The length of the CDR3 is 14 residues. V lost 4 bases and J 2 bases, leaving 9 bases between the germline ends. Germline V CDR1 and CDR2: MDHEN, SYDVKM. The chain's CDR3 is CASSSPRTGNTIYF. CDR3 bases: TGTGCCAGCAGTTCCCCCAGAACTGGAAACACCATATATTTT.

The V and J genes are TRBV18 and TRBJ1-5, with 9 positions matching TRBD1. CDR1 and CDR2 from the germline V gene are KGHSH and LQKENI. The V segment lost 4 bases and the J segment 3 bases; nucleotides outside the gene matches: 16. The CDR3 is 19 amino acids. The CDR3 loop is CASSRLTGGDSATNQPQHF. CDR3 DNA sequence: TGTGCCAGCTCACGGCTGACAGGGGGGGACTCGGCCACCAATCAGCCCCAGCATTTT.

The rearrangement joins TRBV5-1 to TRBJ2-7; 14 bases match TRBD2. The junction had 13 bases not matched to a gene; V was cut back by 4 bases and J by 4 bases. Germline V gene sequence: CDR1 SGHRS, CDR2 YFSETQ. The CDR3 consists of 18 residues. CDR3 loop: CASSSQVGLAGASYEQYF. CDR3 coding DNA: TGCGCCAGCAGCAGTCAAGTGGGACTAGCGGGAGCTTCTTACGAGCAGTACTTC. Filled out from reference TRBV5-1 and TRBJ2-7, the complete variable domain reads KAGVTQTPRYLIKTRGQQVTLSCSPISGHRSVSWYQQTPGQGLQFLFEYFSETQRNKGNFPGRFSGRQFSNSRSEMNVSTLELGDSALYLCASSSQVGLAGASYEQYFGPGTRLTVT.

CDR3 bases: TGTGCCAGCAAAAGGGGGAACAGGCGAAACAATCAGCCCCAGCATTTT. This codes for CASKRGNRRNNQPQHF. The genes are TRBV21-1 and TRBJ1-5; TRBD1 reflects the table's D call only, with no check against the DNA. TRBV21-1 is a pseudogene segment. This CDR3 is 16 amino acids long.

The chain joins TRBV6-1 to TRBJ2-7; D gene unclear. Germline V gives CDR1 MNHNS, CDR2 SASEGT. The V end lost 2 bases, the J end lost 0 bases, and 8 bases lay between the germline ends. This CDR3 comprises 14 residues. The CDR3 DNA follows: TGTGCCAGCAGTGAATTGTTTAGCTCCTACGAGCAGTACTTC. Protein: CASSELFSSYEQYF.

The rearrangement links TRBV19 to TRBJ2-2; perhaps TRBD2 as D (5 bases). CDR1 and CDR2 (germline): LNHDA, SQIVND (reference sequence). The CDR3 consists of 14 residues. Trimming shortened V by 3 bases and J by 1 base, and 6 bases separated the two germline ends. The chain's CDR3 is CASSIGRNTGELFF. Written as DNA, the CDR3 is TGTGCCAGTAGTATTGGGAGGAACACCGGGGAGCTGTTTTTT.

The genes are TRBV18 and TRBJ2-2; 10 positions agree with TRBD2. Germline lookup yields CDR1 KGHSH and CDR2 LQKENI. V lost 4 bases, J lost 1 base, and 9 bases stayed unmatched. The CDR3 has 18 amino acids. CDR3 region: CASSLMTSGLQNTGELFF. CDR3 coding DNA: TGTGCCAGCTCACTAATGACTAGCGGGCTTCAGAACACCGGGGAGCTGTTTTTT.

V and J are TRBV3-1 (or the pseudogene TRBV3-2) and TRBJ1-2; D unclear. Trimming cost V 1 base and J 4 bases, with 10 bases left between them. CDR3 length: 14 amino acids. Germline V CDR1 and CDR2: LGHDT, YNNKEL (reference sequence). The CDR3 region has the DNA TGTGCCAGCAGCCAAGGGCCGGCGGGCTATGGCTACACCTTC. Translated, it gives CASSQGPAGYGYTF.

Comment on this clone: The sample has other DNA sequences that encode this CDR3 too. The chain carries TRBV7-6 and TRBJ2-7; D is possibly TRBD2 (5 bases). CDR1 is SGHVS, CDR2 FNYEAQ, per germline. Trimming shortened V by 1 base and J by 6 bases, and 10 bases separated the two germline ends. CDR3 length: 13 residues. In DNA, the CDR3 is TGTGCCAGCAGCTTAGTTGGCGGAGGCGAGCAGTACTTC. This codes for CASSLVGGGEQYF.

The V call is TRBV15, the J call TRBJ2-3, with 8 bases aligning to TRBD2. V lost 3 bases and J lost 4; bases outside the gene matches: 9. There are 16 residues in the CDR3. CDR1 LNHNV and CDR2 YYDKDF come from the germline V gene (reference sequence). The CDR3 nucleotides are TGTGCCACCAGCAGTGAATTAGCGGGATGGGCAGATACGCAGTATTTT. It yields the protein CATSSELAGWADTQYF.

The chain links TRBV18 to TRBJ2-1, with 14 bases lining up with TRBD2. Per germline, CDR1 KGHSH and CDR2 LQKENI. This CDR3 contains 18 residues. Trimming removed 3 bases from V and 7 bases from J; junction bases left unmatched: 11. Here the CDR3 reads CASSPTSGGVGNGNEQFF. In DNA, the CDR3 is TGTGCCAGCTCACCGACTAGCGGGGGGGTCGGTAACGGTAATGAGCAGTTCTTC.

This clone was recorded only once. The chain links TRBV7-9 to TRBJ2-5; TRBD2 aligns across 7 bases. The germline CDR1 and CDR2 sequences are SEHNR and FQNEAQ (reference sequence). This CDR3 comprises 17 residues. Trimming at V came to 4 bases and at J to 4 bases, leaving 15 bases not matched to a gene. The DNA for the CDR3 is TGTGCCAGCAGCTCGCTCGGCCGGGCGGGGGTAAGAGAGACCCAGTACTTC. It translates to CASSSLGRAGVRETQYF.

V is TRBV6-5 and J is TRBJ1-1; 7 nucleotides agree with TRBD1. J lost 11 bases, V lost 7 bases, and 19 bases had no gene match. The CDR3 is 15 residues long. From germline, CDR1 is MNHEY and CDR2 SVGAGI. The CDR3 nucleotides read TGTGCCAGCATCGGTACTGCGACAGGGATTTTGTACGCTTTCTTT. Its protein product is CASIGTATGILYAFF.

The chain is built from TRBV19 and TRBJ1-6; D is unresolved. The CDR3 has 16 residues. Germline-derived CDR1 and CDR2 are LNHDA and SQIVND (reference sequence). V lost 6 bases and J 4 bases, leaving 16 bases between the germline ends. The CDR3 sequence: CASRVRHAQYNSPLHF. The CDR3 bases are TGTGCCAGTAGAGTTCGACACGCACAGTATAATTCACCCCTCCACTTT.

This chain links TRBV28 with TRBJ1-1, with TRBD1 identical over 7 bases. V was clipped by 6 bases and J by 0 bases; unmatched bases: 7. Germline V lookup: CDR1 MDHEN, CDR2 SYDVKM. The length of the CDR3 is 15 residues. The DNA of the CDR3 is TGTGCCAGCAGAATTACCGGGACAGTGAACACTGAAGCTTTCTTT. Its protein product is CASRITGTVNTEAFF.